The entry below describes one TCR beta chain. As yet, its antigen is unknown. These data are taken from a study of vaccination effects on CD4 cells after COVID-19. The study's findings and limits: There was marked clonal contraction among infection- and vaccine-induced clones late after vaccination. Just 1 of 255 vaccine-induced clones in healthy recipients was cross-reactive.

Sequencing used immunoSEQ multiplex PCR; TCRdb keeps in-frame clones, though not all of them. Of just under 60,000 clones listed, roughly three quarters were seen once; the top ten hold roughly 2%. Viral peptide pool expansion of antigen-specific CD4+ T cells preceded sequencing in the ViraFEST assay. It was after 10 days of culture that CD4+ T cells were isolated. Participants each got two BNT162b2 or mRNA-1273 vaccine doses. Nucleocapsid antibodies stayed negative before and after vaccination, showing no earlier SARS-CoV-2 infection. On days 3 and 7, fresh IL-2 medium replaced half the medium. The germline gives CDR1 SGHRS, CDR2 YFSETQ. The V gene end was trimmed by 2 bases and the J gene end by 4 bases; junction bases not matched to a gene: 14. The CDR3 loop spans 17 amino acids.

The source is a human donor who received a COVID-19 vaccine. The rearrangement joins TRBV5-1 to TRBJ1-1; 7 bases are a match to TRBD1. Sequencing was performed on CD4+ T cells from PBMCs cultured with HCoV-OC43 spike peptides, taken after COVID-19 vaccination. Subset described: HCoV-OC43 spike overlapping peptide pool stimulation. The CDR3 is CASSFNGGDRDVTEAFF. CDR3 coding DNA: TGCGCCAGCAGCTTTAATGGCGGAGACAGGGATGTCACTGAAGCTTTCTTT.